The 9 T cell receptor beta chains below all came from one sample that was sequenced in a study of shared clonotypes between healthy human individuals. Sequencing used immunoSEQ multiplex PCR; TCRdb keeps in-frame clones, though not all of them. The table has approximately 240,000 clones, 65% seen once. Sequences were obtained from memory CD4+ T cells sorted from blood. Specified subset: CD45RA-negative fraction. The receptors derive from a man aged 25-45 years in good health.

In its sample, this clone was seen once. V and J are TRBV4-1 and TRBJ1-4; the D is unclear. Germline-derived CDR1 and CDR2 are MGHRA and YSYEKL. V lost 1 base, J lost 0 bases, and 9 bases lay in between. This CDR3 region has 16 residues. The CDR3 region is CASSQVVGATNEKLFF. The CDR3 DNA sequence: TGCGCCAGCAGCCAAGTTGTTGGTGCAACTAATGAAAAACTGTTTTTT.

This CDR3 is CASSSGLARTDTQYF. The DNA for the CDR3 is TGTGCCAGCAGTTCCGGACTAGCCCGAACAGATACGCAGTATTTT. The chain employs TRBV27 and TRBJ2-3, with 8 bases fitting TRBD2. The CDR3 extends over 15 amino acids. CDR1 is MNHEY, CDR2 SMNVEV, per germline (reference sequence). V was clipped by 4 bases and J by 3 bases; unmatched bases: 6.

This clone appeared a few times. V is TRBV5-5 and J is TRBJ2-6; D call uncertain. Germline loops: CDR1 SGHKS, CDR2 YYEKEE (reference sequence). The CDR3 covers 13 residues. V lost 1 base to trimming and J lost 1 base, with 0 bases between them. This CDR3 reads CASSLSGANVLTF. CDR3 sequence (DNA): TGTGCCAGCAGCTTGTCTGGGGCCAACGTCCTGACTTTC. Drawing the rest from reference TRBV5-5 and TRBJ2-6, the complete variable domain is DAGVTQSPTHLIKTRGQQVTLRCSPISGHKSVSWYQQVLGQGPQFIFQYYEKEERGRGNFPDRFSARQFPNYSSELNVNALLLGDSALYLCASSLSGANVLTFGAGSRLTVL.

This chain uses TRBV7-9 with TRBJ1-5; 7 nucleotides match TRBD1. Unmatched junction bases numbered 4, after V lost 1 base and J lost 10 bases. The germline V gene encodes CDR1 SEHNR and CDR2 FQNEAQ (reference sequence). The CDR3 contains 13 residues. The DNA for the CDR3 is TGTGCCAGCAGCTTAGAGGAGGGGGCTCCCCAGCATTTT. Translation gives CASSLEEGAPQHF.

This chain links TRBV9 with TRBJ2-5; 10 bases fit TRBD2. This CDR3 has 17 residues. The germline V gene has CDR1 SGDLS and CDR2 YYNGEE. V lost 0 bases and J lost 4; bases outside the gene matches: 9. The CDR3 sequence: CASSVGSSGSGAETQYF. For the CDR3, the DNA is TGTGCCAGCAGCGTAGGCTCTAGCGGGAGTGGGGCAGAGACCCAGTACTTC.

This clone was counted many times. This chain links TRBV11-2 with TRBJ1-2, with a possible D match to TRBD1 (5 bases). The V gene's germline CDR1 is SGHAT and CDR2 FQNNGV. CDR3 length: 11 residues. The ends were cut back, 5 bases at V and 8 bases at J, with 9 bases in the middle. CDR3 in DNA: TGTGCCAGCAGCCCAGGGTCGGGCTACACCTTC. Translated: CASSPGSGYTF. Combining the CDR3 with reference TRBV11-2 and TRBJ1-2 gives the whole variable domain EAGVAQSPRYKIIEKRQSVAFWCNPISGHATLYWYQQILGQGPKLLIQFQNNGVVDDSQLPKDRFSAERLKGVDSTLKIQPAKLEDSAVYLCASSPGSGYTFGSGTRLTVV.

The V gene is TRBV23-1, the J gene TRBJ2-5; D is possibly TRBD1 or TRBD2 (6 bases each). TRBV23-1 is assigned to the ORF class and has an uncertain function. Trimming shortened V by 2 bases and J by 3 bases, and 16 bases separated the two germline ends. This CDR3 contains 16 residues. The DNA of the CDR3 is TGCGCCAGCAGTCAACCACGGGGGCAGAAAGAAGAGACCCAGTACTTC. Residues: CASSQPRGQKEETQYF.

The chain carries TRBV5-1 and TRBJ2-3, with 13 bases lining up with TRBD2. There are 16 residues in the CDR3. Trimming at V came to 3 bases and at J to 1 base, leaving 2 bases not matched to a gene. The germline gives CDR1 SGHRS, CDR2 YFSETQ. CDR3 in DNA: TGCGCCAGCAGCTCCGGACTAGCGGGAGGCACAGATACGCAGTATTTT. Translating it yields CASSSGLAGGTDTQYF.

J is TRBJ1-2 and V is TRBV28; D is undetermined. Germline V gene data show CDR1 as MDHEN and CDR2 as SYDVKM. This CDR3 region has 12 residues. V gave up 3 bases and J gave up 10 bases, with 12 bases separating them. The CDR3 loop reads CASSFLRVDYTF. For the CDR3, the DNA is TGTGCCAGCAGTTTTCTCCGCGTAGACTACACCTTC.